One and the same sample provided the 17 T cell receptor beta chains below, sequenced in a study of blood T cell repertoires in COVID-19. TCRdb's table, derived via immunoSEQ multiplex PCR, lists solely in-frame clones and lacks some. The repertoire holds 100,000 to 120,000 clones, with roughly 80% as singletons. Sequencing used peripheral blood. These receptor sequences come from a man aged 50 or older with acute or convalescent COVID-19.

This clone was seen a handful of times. The CDR3 here is CASSLMGTGPFEQYF. The CDR3 DNA sequence: TGTGCCAGCAGTTTAATGGGGACAGGGCCCTTCGAGCAGTACTTC. The rearrangement joins TRBV27 to TRBJ2-7; 9 positions match TRBD1. This CDR3 has 15 residues. Germline V CDR1 and CDR2: MNHEY, SMNVEV (reference sequence). V lost 2 bases to trimming and J lost 6 bases; unmatched junction nucleotides: 8.

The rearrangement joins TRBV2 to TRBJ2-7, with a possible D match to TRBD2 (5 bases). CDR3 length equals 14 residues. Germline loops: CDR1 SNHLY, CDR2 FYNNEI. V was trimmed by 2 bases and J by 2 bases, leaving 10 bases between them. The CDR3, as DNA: TGTGCCAGCAGTGAATTTGAGGGCCCCTACGAGCAGTACGTC. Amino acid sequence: CASSEFEGPYEQYV.

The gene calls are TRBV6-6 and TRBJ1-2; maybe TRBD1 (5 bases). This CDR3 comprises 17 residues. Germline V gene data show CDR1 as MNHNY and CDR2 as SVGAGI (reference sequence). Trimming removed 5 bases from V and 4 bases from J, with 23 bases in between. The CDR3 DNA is TGTGCCAGCAGTCGTGGCGGTGTATCGGGGGGAGGCTATGGCTACACCTTC. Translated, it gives CASSRGGVSGGGYGYTF.

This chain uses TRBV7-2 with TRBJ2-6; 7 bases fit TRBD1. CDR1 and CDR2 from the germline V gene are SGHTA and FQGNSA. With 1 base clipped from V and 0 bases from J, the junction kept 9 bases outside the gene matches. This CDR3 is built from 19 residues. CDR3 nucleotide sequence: TGTGCCAGCAGCTTAGTGGGACAGATTTTAAACTCTGGGGCCAACGTCCTGACTTTC. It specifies CASSLVGQILNSGANVLTF. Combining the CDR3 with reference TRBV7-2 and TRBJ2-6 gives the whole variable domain GAGVSQSPSNKVTEKGKDVELRCDPISGHTALYWYRQSLGQGLEFLIYFQGNSAPDKSGLPSDRFSAERTGGSVSTLTIQRTQQEDSAVYLCASSLVGQILNSGANVLTFGAGSRLTVL.

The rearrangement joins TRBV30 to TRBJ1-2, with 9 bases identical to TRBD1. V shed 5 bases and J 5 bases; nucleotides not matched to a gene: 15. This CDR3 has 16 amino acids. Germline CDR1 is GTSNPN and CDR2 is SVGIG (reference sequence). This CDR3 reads CAWGLVVTGGSYGYTF. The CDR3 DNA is TGTGCCTGGGGCCTCGTTGTGACAGGGGGGAGTTATGGCTACACCTTC.

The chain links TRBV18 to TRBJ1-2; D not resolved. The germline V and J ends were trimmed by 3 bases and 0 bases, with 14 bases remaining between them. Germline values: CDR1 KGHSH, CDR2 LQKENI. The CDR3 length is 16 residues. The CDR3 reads CASSPSAPGANYGYTF. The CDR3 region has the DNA TGTGCCAGCTCACCTAGTGCCCCGGGAGCTAACTATGGCTACACCTTC.

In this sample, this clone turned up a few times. CDR3 in amino acids: CASSERDLGGGAFF. For the CDR3, the DNA is TGTGCCAGCAGTGAAAGGGACTTGGGAGGGGGAGCTTTCTTT. The chain recombines TRBV6-1 with TRBJ1-1, with a weak D call TRBD1 (6 bases). Germline CDR1 MNHNS, CDR2 SASEGT. V lost 2 bases to trimming and J lost 10 bases, with 17 bases between them. The CDR3 loop spans 14 amino acids.

CDR3 bases: TGTGCCAGCAGTTTGAAGGTCGCAGGGGTGGCTTTCTTT. This sequence encodes CASSLKVAGVAFF. The chain combines TRBV12-3 or TRBV12-4 with TRBJ1-1; weak D call: TRBD1 (6 bases). The V gene lost 3 bases and the J gene lost 11 bases, with 16 bases spanning the gap. This CDR3 region has 13 residues.

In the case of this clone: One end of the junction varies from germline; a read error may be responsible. The CDR3 loop reads CASSEGTGSAQGTQYF. The CDR3 DNA sequence: TGTGCCAGCAGCGAAGGGACAGGGAGCGCACAAGGGACCCAGTACTTC. V usage is TRBV2 and J usage is TRBJ2-5; 9 bases are a match to TRBD1. The CDR3 consists of 16 residues. Germline-derived CDR1 and CDR2 are SNHLY and FYNNEI.

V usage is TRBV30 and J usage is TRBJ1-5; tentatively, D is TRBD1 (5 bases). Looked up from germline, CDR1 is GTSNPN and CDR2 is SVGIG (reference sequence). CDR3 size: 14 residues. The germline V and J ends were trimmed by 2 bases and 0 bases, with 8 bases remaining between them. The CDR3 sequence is CAWSLQASNQPQHF. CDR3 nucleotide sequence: TGTGCCTGGAGTTTACAGGCTAGCAATCAGCCCCAGCATTTT.

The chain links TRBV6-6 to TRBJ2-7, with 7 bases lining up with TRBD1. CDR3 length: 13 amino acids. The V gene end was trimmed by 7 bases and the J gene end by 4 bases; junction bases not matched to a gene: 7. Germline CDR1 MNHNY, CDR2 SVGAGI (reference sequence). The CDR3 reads CASTQAQGYEQYV. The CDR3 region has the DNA TGTGCCAGCACCCAAGCACAGGGGTACGAGCAGTACGTC.

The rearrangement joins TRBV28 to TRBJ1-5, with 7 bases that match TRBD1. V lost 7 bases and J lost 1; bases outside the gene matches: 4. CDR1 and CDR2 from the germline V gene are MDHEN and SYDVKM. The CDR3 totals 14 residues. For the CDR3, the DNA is TGTGCCAGCACCCTACAGGGGAGCAATCAGCCCCAGCATTTT. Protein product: CASTLQGSNQPQHF. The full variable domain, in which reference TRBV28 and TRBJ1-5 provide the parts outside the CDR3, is DVKVTQSSRYLVKRTGEKVFLECVQDMDHENMFWYRQDPGLGLRLIYFSYDVKMKEKGDIPEGYSVSREKKERFSLILESASTNQTSMYLCASTLQGSNQPQHFGDGTRLSIL.

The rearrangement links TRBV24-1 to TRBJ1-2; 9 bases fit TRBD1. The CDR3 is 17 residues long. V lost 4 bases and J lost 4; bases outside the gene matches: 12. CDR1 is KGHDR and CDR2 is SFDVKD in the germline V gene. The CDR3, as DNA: TGTGCCACCAGTGACCGAAAAATAACAGGGGGCGGCTATGGCTACACCTTC. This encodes CATSDRKITGGGYGYTF.

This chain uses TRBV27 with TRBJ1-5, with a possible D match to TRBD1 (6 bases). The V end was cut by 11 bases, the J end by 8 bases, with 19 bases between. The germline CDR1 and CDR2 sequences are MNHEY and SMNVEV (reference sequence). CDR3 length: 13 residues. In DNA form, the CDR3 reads TGTGCCTTGGGAGGGACATGGGCAAAGCCCCAGCATTTT. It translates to CALGGTWAKPQHF.

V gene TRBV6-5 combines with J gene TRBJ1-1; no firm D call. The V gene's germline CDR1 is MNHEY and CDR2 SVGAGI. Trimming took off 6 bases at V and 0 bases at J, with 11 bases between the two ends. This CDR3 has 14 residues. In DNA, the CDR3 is TGTGCCAGCAGCCATCCGGAGCTGAACACTGAAGCTTTCTTT. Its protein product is CASSHPELNTEAFF.

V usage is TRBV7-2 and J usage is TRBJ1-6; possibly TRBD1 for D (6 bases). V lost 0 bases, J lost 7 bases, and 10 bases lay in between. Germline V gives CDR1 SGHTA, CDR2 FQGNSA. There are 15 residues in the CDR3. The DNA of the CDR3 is TGTGCCAGCAGCTTAGCGCCAGGGGTCAATTCACCCCTCCACTTT. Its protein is CASSLAPGVNSPLHF. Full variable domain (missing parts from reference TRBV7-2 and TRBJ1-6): GAGVSQSPSNKVTEKGKDVELRCDPISGHTALYWYRQSLGQGLEFLIYFQGNSAPDKSGLPSDRFSAERTGGSVSTLTIQRTQQEDSAVYLCASSLAPGVNSPLHFGNGTRLTVT.

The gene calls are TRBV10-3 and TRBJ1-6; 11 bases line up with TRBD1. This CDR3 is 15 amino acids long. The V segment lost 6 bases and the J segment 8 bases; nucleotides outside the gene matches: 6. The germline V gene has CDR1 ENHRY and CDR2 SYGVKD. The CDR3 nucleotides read TGTGCCATCAGCATGGGGACAGGGGGATATTCACCCCTCCACTTT. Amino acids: CAISMGTGGYSPLHF.